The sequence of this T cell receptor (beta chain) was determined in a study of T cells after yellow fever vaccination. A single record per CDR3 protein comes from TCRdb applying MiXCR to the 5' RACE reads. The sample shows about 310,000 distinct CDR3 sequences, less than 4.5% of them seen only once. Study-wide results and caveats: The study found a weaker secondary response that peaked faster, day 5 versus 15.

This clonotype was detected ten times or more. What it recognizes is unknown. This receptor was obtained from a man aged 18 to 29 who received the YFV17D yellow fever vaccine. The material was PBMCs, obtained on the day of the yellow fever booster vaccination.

In DNA, the CDR3 is TGTGCCAGCAGTTTTTTGGAGGGACGAGCTTTCTTT. Its protein product is CASSFLEGRAFF. The chain combines TRBV12-3 or TRBV12-4 with TRBJ1-1; perhaps TRBD1 as D (5 bases). V was pared by 3 bases and J by 10 bases, with 12 bases between. The CDR3 totals 12 residues.